This T cell receptor beta chain was observed in a study of blood T cell repertoires in COVID-19. On the study more broadly: The cDNA or gDNA used as material had been derived from T cells, B-cell-depleted T cells, or PBMCs.

As originally analysed: Reference gene primer amplification yielded estimated nucleated cell counts. Here immunoSEQ multiplex PCR was the method, and the copy in TCRdb shows in-frame clones only, minus some. V and J calls and clone size are given by that table; D and trimming were obtained from the DNA. This repertoire shows about 340,000 clones, around 87% found once; its top ten account for about 6%. After removal of 5 bases from V and 4 bases from J, the junction contained 4 bases not matched to a gene. The CDR3 sequence is 13 residues long. V gene TRBV12-3 or TRBV12-4 combines with J gene TRBJ2-5; 7 bases line up with TRBD2. The receptor's source is a woman aged 50 to 60 with COVID-19, enrolled during active disease. The sample consisted of peripheral blood. The CDR3, as DNA: TGTGCCAGCAGTATGGGGACTATAGAGACCCAGTACTTC. It specifies CASSMGTIETQYF.